A selection of T cell receptor beta chains follows, all from one sample in a study of technical replicates of blood from a handful of donors. The table came from immunoSEQ multiplex PCR; TCRdb's copy has only in-frame clones and leaves some out. The profile covers 74,000 or so clones, with 90% to 98% appearing a single time and 0.2% taken by the ten largest. Sequenced input: T cells isolated from PBMCs. Receptor source: a human donor in good health. The CDR3 runs from the conserved cysteine through the conserved F or W. A D gene is named only where the DNA matches it firmly. Some rows have no size entry. The others give once, few or many, or a class for an expanded clone.

d_call,j_call,clone_size,v_call,cdr3_aa,cdr3_nt
TRBD1,TRBJ1-1,once,TRBV5-1,CASSSQGDTEAFF,TGCGCCAGCAGCTCTCAGGGGGACACTGAAGCTTTCTTT
TRBD2,TRBJ2-1,.,TRBV15,CATSRWDRAGGPKFF,TGTGCCACCAGCAGATGGGATAGAGCGGGAGGGCCCAAGTTCTTC
TRBD1,TRBJ1-5,.,TRBV27,CASSDRSNQPQHF,TGTGCCAGCTCGGACAGGAGCAATCAGCCCCAGCATTTT
.,TRBJ2-3,few,TRBV28,CASSLRTDSSTDTQYF,TGTGCCAGCAGTCTAAGGACAGACTCTAGCACAGATACGCAGTATTTT
TRBD2,TRBJ2-7,once,TRBV19,CASSMSSGYSYEQYF,TGTGCCAGTAGTATGTCTAGCGGATACTCCTACGAGCAGTACTTC
TRBD2,TRBJ2-7,.,TRBV7-9,CASSLREAGSGTPEQYF,TGTGCCAGCAGCTTACGCGAGGCGGGTAGCGGGACCCCCGAGCAGTACTTC
.,TRBJ1-1,.,TRBV12-2,CASRQTPAGLASSGAFF,TGTGCAAGTCGCCAAACACCCGCTGGGTTGGCTTCGTCGGGGGCTTTCTTT
.,TRBJ2-1,.,TRBV11-2,CASSLATTGFEQFF,TGTGCCAGCAGCTTAGCCACGACAGGTTTTGAGCAGTTCTTC
TRBD2,TRBJ2-3,.,TRBV7-6,CASSLEAGGPSDTQYF,TGTGCCAGCAGCTTAGAAGCGGGGGGGCCCTCAGATACGCAGTATTTT
TRBD1,TRBJ1-1,.,TRBV6-6,CASRHRQGLIMAEAFF,TGTGCCAGCAGACACCGACAGGGCCTGATAATGGCTGAAGCTTTCTTT
TRBD1,TRBJ1-1,.,TRBV5-1,CASSQTTGVLGMDTEAFF,TGCGCCAGCAGCCAGACGACAGGGGTATTAGGAATGGACACTGAAGCTTTCTTT
TRBD1,TRBJ1-4,.,TRBV7-9,CASSSPDRGNEKLFF,TGTGCCAGCAGCTCCCCCGACAGGGGAAATGAAAAACTGTTTTTT
TRBD1,TRBJ1-1,.,TRBV19,CASSTNDRGLNTEAFF,TGTGCCAGTAGTACAAATGACAGGGGTCTGAACACTGAAGCTTTCTTT
TRBD1,TRBJ2-7,.,TRBV9,CASSVGDRAGEQYF,TGTGCCAGCAGCGTAGGGGACAGGGCCGGCGAGCAGTACTTC
.,TRBJ1-4,.,TRBV5-4,CASSLFKNEKLFF,TGTGCCAGCAGCTTGTTCAAAAATGAAAAACTGTTTTTT
.,TRBJ2-1,.,TRBV15,CATSSGWGGIDEQFF,TGTGCCACCAGCAGTGGCTGGGGCGGGATCGATGAGCAGTTCTTC
TRBD1,TRBJ2-7,.,TRBV6-1,CASSSGQNYEQYF,TGTGCCAGCAGTTCGGGACAGAACTACGAGCAGTACTTC
.,TRBJ1-5,.,TRBV28,CASSIRSNQPQHF,TGTGCCAGCAGTATCCGTAGCAATCAGCCCCAGCATTTT
.,TRBJ1-1,once,TRBV19,CASSITGINTEAFF,TGTGCCAGTAGTATAACAGGAATTAACACTGAAGCTTTCTTT
.,TRBJ2-2,.,TRBV19,CASSIMGANTGELFF,TGTGCCAGTAGTATAATGGGGGCCAACACCGGGGAGCTGTTTTTT
.,TRBJ2-5,.,TRBV21-1,CASSRQGQETQYF,TGTGCCAGCAGCAGACAGGGGCAAGAGACCCAGTACTTC
TRBD2,TRBJ2-3,.,TRBV19,CASSTGLAFTTDTQYF,TGTGCCAGTAGTACGGGACTAGCATTTACTACAGATACGCAGTATTTT
TRBD2,TRBJ2-1,.,TRBV5-1,CASSSSGPYNEQFF,TGCGCCAGCAGCTCTAGCGGACCTTACAATGAGCAGTTCTTC
.,TRBJ2-4,.,TRBV4-1,CASSHSDYSIQYF,TGCGCCAGCAGCCATTCGGACTACAGCATTCAGTACTTC
.,TRBJ1-5,.,TRBV6-1,CASFGDYSNQPQHF,TGTGCCAGTTTTGGAGATTATAGCAATCAGCCCCAGCATTTT
TRBD2,TRBJ2-1,.,TRBV25-1,CASRPPQGGVYNEQFF,TGTGCCAGCCGTCCCCCCCAGGGAGGGGTCTACAATGAGCAGTTCTTC
.,TRBJ1-2,.,TRBV5-4,CASSQTGSRLLYGYTF,TGTGCCAGCAGCCAGACAGGAAGCCGCCTCCTATATGGCTACACCTTC
.,TRBJ1-1,.,TRBV7-2,CASSLGTRVDTEAFF,TGTGCCAGCAGCTTAGGGACCAGGGTGGACACTGAAGCTTTCTTT
.,TRBJ2-5,.,TRBV20-1,CSASQETQYF,TGCAGTGCCAGCCAAGAGACCCAGTACTTC
.,TRBJ2-2,.,TRBV7-6,CASSSFPRQEGELFF,TGTGCCAGCAGCTCATTCCCCAGGCAAGAGGGGGAGCTGTTTTTT
TRBD1,TRBJ1-2,.,TRBV5-6,CASSLSQGVFGGYTF,TGTGCCAGCAGCTTGTCCCAGGGGGTGTTTGGTGGCTACACCTTC
.,TRBJ1-2,.,TRBV9,CASSVVPGEEVYGYTF,TGTGCCAGCAGCGTAGTGCCAGGGGAAGAAGTCTATGGCTACACCTTC
TRBD1,TRBJ1-2,.,TRBV15,CATNDRDGYTF,TGTGCCACCAACGACAGGGATGGCTACACCTTC
TRBD1,TRBJ2-5,.,TRBV5-1,CASSLETGAGETQYF,TGCGCCAGCAGCTTGGAGACAGGGGCGGGGGAGACCCAGTACTTC
TRBD1,TRBJ1-6,.,TRBV13,CASSSQGSSYNSPLHF,TGTGCCAGCAGCTCACAGGGGAGCTCCTATAATTCACCCCTCCACTTT
.,TRBJ2-1,once,TRBV29-1,CSAQTGKKQFF,TGCAGCGCCCAGACAGGTAAAAAGCAGTTCTTC
.,TRBJ2-4,.,TRBV11-2,CASSLDRGSGNIQYF,TGTGCCAGCAGCTTAGATCGGGGGAGTGGAAACATTCAGTACTTC
.,TRBJ1-3,.,TRBV10-2,CASSEEAINTIYF,TGCGCCAGCAGTGAAGAGGCTATAAACACCATATATTTT
TRBD2,TRBJ2-1,few,TRBV7-8,CASGRLAGEVGNEQFF,TGTGCCAGCGGAAGACTAGCGGGAGAGGTTGGCAATGAGCAGTTCTTC
TRBD2,TRBJ2-7,.,TRBV5-1,CASSFLSSGPSYEQYF,TGCGCCAGCAGCTTCTTATCTAGCGGGCCCTCCTACGAGCAGTACTTC
TRBD1,TRBJ2-1,.,TRBV2,CASREGQGALKEQFF,TGTGCCAGCAGGGAGGGACAGGGGGCGTTAAAGGAGCAGTTCTTC
.,TRBJ2-7,.,TRBV28,CASSLTGGASYEQYF,TGTGCCAGCAGTTTAACAGGGGGGGCGAGCTACGAGCAGTACTTC
TRBD1,TRBJ2-5,.,TRBV6-6,CASSSDRVETQYF,TGTGCCAGCAGTTCCGACAGGGTAGAGACCCAGTACTTC
TRBD2,TRBJ2-3,.,TRBV5-1,CASSWTSGGFNTDTQYF,TGCGCCAGCAGCTGGACTAGCGGGGGATTCAACACAGATACGCAGTATTTT
.,TRBJ1-1,.,TRBV27,CASSYRDKDSEAFF,TGTGCCAGCAGTTACCGGGACAAGGACTCTGAAGCTTTCTTT
TRBD1,TRBJ2-2,.,TRBV7-9,CASSPRPGQGSTGELFF,TGTGCCAGCAGCCCCCGCCCGGGACAGGGGAGCACCGGGGAGCTGTTTTTT
.,TRBJ2-7,.,TRBV25-1,CASSQGWYEQYF,TGTGCCAGTTCACAGGGTTGGTACGAGCAGTACTTC
.,TRBJ2-3,.,TRBV7-6,CASSLGSGDTQYF,TGTGCCAGCAGCTTAGGCTCGGGAGATACGCAGTATTTT
.,TRBJ2-2,once,TRBV2,CASRYRVAQNTGELFF,TGTGCCAGCAGGTATAGGGTAGCGCAGAACACCGGGGAGCTGTTTTTT
TRBD2,TRBJ2-7,.,TRBV5-1,CASSLASGSSYEQYF,TGCGCCAGCAGCTTGGCTAGCGGGAGCTCCTACGAGCAGTACTTC